This is a list of T cell receptor beta chains from one sample in a study of T cell responses to AZD1222 COVID-19 vaccine. TCRdb's table, derived via immunoSEQ multiplex PCR, lists solely in-frame clones and lacks some. In the table there are about 150,000 clones, roughly 94% of which are singletons. Sequenced here: peripheral blood, sampled on day 0 of AZD1222 vaccination. These receptors were collected from an adult in good health. CDR3s include the opening cysteine and the closing phenylalanine or tryptophan. A D gene is named only where the DNA matches it firmly. Rows give clone size only sometimes, using once, few, many, or a class for an expanded clone.

V gene: TRBV27; D gene: -; CDR3 length: 14; clone size: -; J gene: TRBJ1-2; CDR3 protein: CASSPGLFGYGYTF; CDR3 DNA: TGTGCCAGCAGCCCCGGACTCTTTGGCTATGGCTACACCTTC
V gene: TRBV3-1/TRBV3-2; D gene: -; CDR3 length: 14; clone size: -; J gene: TRBJ1-2; CDR3 protein: CASSHPWGDYGYTF; CDR3 DNA: TGTGCCAGCAGCCACCCCTGGGGCGACTATGGCTACACCTTC
V gene: TRBV7-2; D gene: -; CDR3 length: 15; clone size: once; J gene: TRBJ1-4; CDR3 protein: CASSLAQGRGEKLFF; CDR3 DNA: TGTGCCAGCAGCTTAGCACAGGGCCGGGGTGAAAAACTGTTTTTT
V gene: TRBV28; D gene: TRBD1; CDR3 length: 14; clone size: -; J gene: TRBJ1-2; CDR3 protein: CASSLRDRAYGYTF; CDR3 DNA: TGTGCCAGCAGTCTGAGGGACAGGGCCTATGGCTACACCTTC
V gene: TRBV28; D gene: TRBD2; CDR3 length: 14; clone size: -; J gene: TRBJ2-2; CDR3 protein: CASSARRGAGELFF; CDR3 DNA: TGTGCCAGCAGTGCCCGCCGGGGGGCCGGGGAGCTGTTTTTT
V gene: TRBV10-3; D gene: TRBD2; CDR3 length: 19; clone size: -; J gene: TRBJ2-5; CDR3 protein: CAISESPGLAGGQMKTQYF; CDR3 DNA: TGTGCCATCAGTGAGTCGCCGGGACTAGCGGGGGGGCAGATGAAGACCCAGTACTTC
V gene: TRBV19; D gene: -; CDR3 length: 14; clone size: once; J gene: TRBJ1-3; CDR3 protein: CASSSGSSGNTIYF; CDR3 DNA: TGTGCCAGTAGCTCAGGGAGCTCTGGAAACACCATATATTTT
V gene: TRBV27; D gene: TRBD1; CDR3 length: 15; clone size: once; J gene: TRBJ1-2; CDR3 protein: CASSSPGQGTHGYTF; CDR3 DNA: TGTGCCAGCAGTTCCCCGGGACAGGGGACGCATGGCTACACCTTC
V gene: TRBV19; D gene: TRBD2; CDR3 length: 18; clone size: once; J gene: TRBJ2-3; CDR3 protein: CASREGGLASIKANTQYF; CDR3 DNA: TGTGCCAGTAGAGAGGGCGGACTAGCTTCGATTAAGGCGAATACGCAGTATTTT
V gene: TRBV7-2; D gene: -; CDR3 length: 13; clone size: -; J gene: TRBJ2-1; CDR3 protein: CASSLPGTYEQFF; CDR3 DNA: TGTGCCAGCAGCTTACCCGGTACATATGAGCAGTTCTTC
V gene: TRBV5-1; D gene: -; CDR3 length: 16; clone size: -; J gene: TRBJ2-2; CDR3 protein: CASSLVAIPNTGELFF; CDR3 DNA: TGCGCCAGCAGCTTGGTAGCTATCCCGAACACCGGGGAGCTGTTTTTT
V gene: TRBV5-1; D gene: TRBD1; CDR3 length: 15; clone size: -; J gene: TRBJ1-2; CDR3 protein: CASSGQGGGAGGYTF; CDR3 DNA: TGCGCCAGCAGCGGGCAGGGGGGAGGCGCTGGTGGCTACACCTTC
V gene: TRBV6-4; D gene: -; CDR3 length: 13; clone size: -; J gene: TRBJ1-1; CDR3 protein: CASSEQGNTEAFF; CDR3 DNA: TGTGCCAGCAGTGAACAGGGGAACACTGAAGCTTTCTTT
V gene: TRBV19; D gene: -; CDR3 length: 16; clone size: -; J gene: TRBJ2-5; CDR3 protein: CASSLGQGGGQETQYF; CDR3 DNA: TGTGCCAGTAGTTTAGGACAGGGAGGGGGACAAGAGACCCAGTACTTC
V gene: TRBV18; D gene: -; CDR3 length: 14; clone size: -; J gene: TRBJ1-2; CDR3 protein: CASSPGGNLYGYTF; CDR3 DNA: TGTGCCAGCTCACCGGGTGGGAACCTCTATGGCTACACCTTC
V gene: TRBV19; D gene: TRBD1; CDR3 length: 16; clone size: -; J gene: TRBJ1-4; CDR3 protein: CASSSSPGQFNEKLFF; CDR3 DNA: TGTGCCAGTAGTTCTTCCCCGGGACAGTTTAATGAAAAACTGTTTTTT
V gene: TRBV5-5; D gene: TRBD1; CDR3 length: 18; clone size: -; J gene: TRBJ1-1; CDR3 protein: CASSLASGTGGGGTEAFF; CDR3 DNA: TGTGCCAGCAGCTTGGCCTCCGGGACAGGGGGCGGCGGCACTGAAGCTTTCTTT
V gene: TRBV6-5; D gene: -; CDR3 length: 15; clone size: -; J gene: TRBJ1-1; CDR3 protein: CASTRLPGQNTEAFF; CDR3 DNA: TGTGCCAGCACTCGACTACCGGGACAGAACACTGAAGCTTTCTTT
V gene: TRBV28; D gene: -; CDR3 length: 15; clone size: -; J gene: TRBJ1-5; CDR3 protein: CASSLRVGSNQPQHF; CDR3 DNA: TGTGCCAGCAGCCTCCGGGTAGGTAGCAATCAGCCCCAGCATTTT
V gene: TRBV3-1/TRBV3-2; D gene: -; CDR3 length: 16; clone size: -; J gene: TRBJ2-1; CDR3 protein: CASSPIAVVGYNEQFF; CDR3 DNA: TGTGCCAGCAGCCCCATAGCGGTAGTGGGGTACAATGAGCAGTTCTTC
V gene: TRBV9; D gene: -; CDR3 length: 12; clone size: -; J gene: TRBJ2-3; CDR3 protein: CASSESGDTQYF; CDR3 DNA: TGTGCCAGCAGCGAGTCCGGGGATACGCAGTATTTT
V gene: TRBV9; D gene: TRBD2; CDR3 length: 15; clone size: -; J gene: TRBJ2-3; CDR3 protein: CASSVPSGISDTQYF; CDR3 DNA: TGTGCCAGCAGCGTACCAAGCGGGATATCAGATACGCAGTATTTT
V gene: TRBV4-3; D gene: -; CDR3 length: 17; clone size: few; J gene: TRBJ2-5; CDR3 protein: CASSQAPPLAGQETQYF; CDR3 DNA: TGCGCCAGCAGCCAAGCCCCCCCACTAGCAGGCCAAGAGACCCAGTACTTC
V gene: TRBV13; D gene: -; CDR3 length: 13; clone size: -; J gene: TRBJ1-1; CDR3 protein: CANGRGRGTEAFF; CDR3 DNA: TGTGCCAATGGACGGGGAAGGGGCACTGAAGCTTTCTTT
V gene: TRBV2; D gene: -; CDR3 length: 16; clone size: -; J gene: TRBJ1-5; CDR3 protein: CASSYDMTGMNQPQHF; CDR3 DNA: TGTGCCAGCAGTTACGACATGACCGGGATGAATCAGCCCCAGCATTTT
V gene: TRBV6-5; D gene: -; CDR3 length: 15; clone size: -; J gene: TRBJ1-2; CDR3 protein: CASSYSSWGNYGYTF; CDR3 DNA: TGTGCCAGCAGTTACTCGAGTTGGGGAAACTATGGCTACACCTTC
V gene: TRBV6-1; D gene: -; CDR3 length: 18; clone size: -; J gene: TRBJ1-5; CDR3 protein: CASSEAEGGFYSNQPQHF; CDR3 DNA: TGTGCCAGCAGTGAAGCAGAGGGAGGGTTCTATAGCAATCAGCCCCAGCATTTT
V gene: TRBV28; D gene: -; CDR3 length: 16; clone size: -; J gene: TRBJ1-5; CDR3 protein: CASSSPPPDGKQPQHF; CDR3 DNA: TGTGCCAGCAGTTCCCCACCCCCCGACGGAAAACAGCCCCAGCATTTT
V gene: TRBV4-1; D gene: TRBD1; CDR3 length: 18; clone size: -; J gene: TRBJ1-1; CDR3 protein: CASSRDRGYDLGNTEAFF; CDR3 DNA: TGCGCCAGCAGCCGGGACAGGGGATATGATTTGGGAAACACTGAAGCTTTCTTT
V gene: TRBV30; D gene: TRBD2; CDR3 length: 14; clone size: -; J gene: TRBJ2-1; CDR3 protein: CAWSSGSTYNEQFF; CDR3 DNA: TGTGCCTGGTCAAGCGGGAGTACCTACAATGAGCAGTTCTTC
V gene: TRBV7-8; D gene: -; CDR3 length: 13; clone size: -; J gene: TRBJ1-1; CDR3 protein: CASSPTVNTEAFF; CDR3 DNA: TGTGCCAGCAGCCCGACAGTGAACACTGAAGCTTTCTTT
V gene: TRBV27; D gene: -; CDR3 length: 14; clone size: -; J gene: TRBJ1-1; CDR3 protein: CATSLTGPDTEAFF; CDR3 DNA: TGTGCCACCTCCTTGACAGGTCCGGACACTGAAGCTTTCTTT
V gene: TRBV4-3; D gene: TRBD1; CDR3 length: 16; clone size: once; J gene: TRBJ2-4; CDR3 protein: CASSQDWDRGRGIQYF; CDR3 DNA: TGCGCCAGCAGCCAAGATTGGGACAGGGGGCGGGGGATTCAGTACTTC
V gene: TRBV28; D gene: -; CDR3 length: 15; clone size: -; J gene: TRBJ1-5; CDR3 protein: CASSELTGAQKSQHF; CDR3 DNA: TGTGCCAGCAGCGAGTTAACAGGAGCGCAAAAGTCCCAGCATTTT
V gene: TRBV25-1; D gene: -; CDR3 length: 15; clone size: once; J gene: TRBJ1-1; CDR3 protein: CASSDLYRGGTEAFF; CDR3 DNA: TGTGCCAGCAGTGACCTATATAGAGGTGGGACTGAAGCTTTCTTT
V gene: TRBV10-3; D gene: TRBD2; CDR3 length: 15; clone size: -; J gene: TRBJ2-1; CDR3 protein: CAISGTSGRANEQFF; CDR3 DNA: TGTGCCATCAGTGGGACTAGCGGGAGGGCCAATGAGCAGTTCTTC
V gene: TRBV7-2; D gene: -; CDR3 length: 15; clone size: -; J gene: TRBJ1-2; CDR3 protein: CASSLGQGANYGYTF; CDR3 DNA: TGTGCCAGCAGCTTAGGGCAGGGAGCTAACTATGGCTACACCTTC
V gene: TRBV12-3/TRBV12-4; D gene: -; CDR3 length: 12; clone size: -; J gene: TRBJ1-1; CDR3 protein: CASSFGQFEAFF; CDR3 DNA: TGTGCCAGCAGTTTCGGTCAGTTTGAAGCTTTCTTT
V gene: TRBV10-3; D gene: -; CDR3 length: 10; clone size: -; J gene: TRBJ1-1; CDR3 protein: CAIKFVEAFF; CDR3 DNA: TGTGCCATCAAGTTTGTAGAAGCTTTCTTT
V gene: TRBV5-1; D gene: -; CDR3 length: 15; clone size: -; J gene: TRBJ2-2; CDR3 protein: CASSLSRVGTGELFF; CDR3 DNA: TGCGCCAGCAGCTTGTCGAGGGTTGGGACCGGGGAGCTGTTTTTT
V gene: TRBV7-8; D gene: -; CDR3 length: 14; clone size: -; J gene: TRBJ2-1; CDR3 protein: CASSLVTGSNEQFF; CDR3 DNA: TGTGCCAGCAGCTTAGTTACTGGATCTAATGAGCAGTTCTTC
V gene: TRBV2; D gene: -; CDR3 length: 14; clone size: -; J gene: TRBJ1-2; CDR3 protein: CASSEVARVEGYTF; CDR3 DNA: TGTGCCAGCAGTGAAGTGGCGCGGGTAGAAGGCTACACCTTC
V gene: TRBV10-1; D gene: -; CDR3 length: 17; clone size: -; J gene: TRBJ2-1; CDR3 protein: CASSESSLSSLFNEQFF; CDR3 DNA: TGCGCCAGCAGTGAGTCTAGTCTTTCCTCCCTTTTCAATGAGCAGTTCTTC
V gene: TRBV2; D gene: TRBD1; CDR3 length: 16; clone size: -; J gene: TRBJ2-1; CDR3 protein: CALLRRDRGHYNEQFF; CDR3 DNA: TGTGCCTTACTCAGGAGGGACAGGGGGCACTACAATGAGCAGTTCTTC
V gene: TRBV2; D gene: TRBD1; CDR3 length: 14; clone size: -; J gene: TRBJ2-5; CDR3 protein: CASTMTGGQETQYF; CDR3 DNA: TGTGCCAGCACCATGACAGGGGGCCAAGAGACCCAGTACTTC
V gene: TRBV7-9; D gene: -; CDR3 length: 16; clone size: once; J gene: TRBJ1-1; CDR3 protein: CASSLTSDFGRSEAFF; CDR3 DNA: TGTGCCAGCAGCTTAACGTCGGACTTCGGACGATCAGAAGCTTTCTTT
V gene: TRBV9; D gene: -; CDR3 length: 13; clone size: -; J gene: TRBJ2-1; CDR3 protein: CASSVGITPERFF; CDR3 DNA: TGTGCCAGCAGCGTAGGGATTACTCCTGAGCGGTTCTTC
V gene: TRBV6-6; D gene: -; CDR3 length: 16; clone size: -; J gene: TRBJ1-2; CDR3 protein: CASSYWGTQTQYGYTF; CDR3 DNA: TGTGCCAGCAGTTACTGGGGGACCCAGACTCAATATGGCTACACCTTC
V gene: TRBV5-6; D gene: -; CDR3 length: 16; clone size: once; J gene: TRBJ2-3; CDR3 protein: CASSNIAAVRVDTQYF; CDR3 DNA: TGTGCCAGCAGCAATATTGCTGCGGTACGGGTAGATACGCAGTATTTT
V gene: TRBV18; D gene: -; CDR3 length: 14; clone size: -; J gene: TRBJ1-2; CDR3 protein: CASSPAWQGYGYTF; CDR3 DNA: TGTGCCAGCTCACCAGCGTGGCAGGGATATGGCTACACCTTC
V gene: TRBV11-2; D gene: -; CDR3 length: 13; clone size: -; J gene: TRBJ2-3; CDR3 protein: CATSGERADTQYF; CDR3 DNA: TGTGCCACCTCGGGGGAGAGGGCAGATACGCAGTATTTT
V gene: TRBV15; D gene: -; CDR3 length: 13; clone size: -; J gene: TRBJ1-1; CDR3 protein: CATSRDQMFKAFF; CDR3 DNA: TGTGCCACCAGCAGAGATCAGATGTTTAAAGCTTTCTTT